One sample yielded the 10 T cell receptor beta chains listed below, sequenced in a study of cytomegalovirus exposure and HLA in healthy donors. Produced via immunoSEQ multiplex PCR; TCRdb's table is partial and in-frame only. The sample lists 250,000 to 400,000 clones, roughly 90% occurring once. The specimen sequenced was PBMCs. All receptors derive from a woman aged 30 to 39 in good health and CMV-seropositive.

The rearrangement links TRBV30 to TRBJ1-1; 7 positions agree with TRBD1. The J segment lost 1 base and the V segment lost 2 bases, leaving 1 base of the junction unmatched. The CDR3 covers 13 residues. Germline V gene sequence: CDR1 GTSNPN, CDR2 SVGIG (reference sequence). This chain's CDR3 is CAWSKGANTEAFF. CDR3 DNA: TGTGCCTGGAGTAAGGGGGCGAACACTGAAGCTTTCTTT. The full variable domain, in which reference TRBV30 and TRBJ1-1 provide the parts outside the CDR3, is SQTIHQWPATLVQPVGSPLSLECTVEGTSNPNLYWYRQAAGRGLQLLFYSVGIGQISSEVPQNLSASRPQDRQFILSSKKLLLSDSGFYLCAWSKGANTEAFFGQGTRLTVV.

The CDR3 DNA reads TGCGCCAGCAGCTGGGGTGGTGGGGTATCCTACGAGCAGTACTTC. Translation: CASSWGGGVSYEQYF. The rearrangement joins TRBV5-1 to TRBJ2-7; D gene unclear. This CDR3 is 15 amino acids long. The germline V gene has CDR1 SGHRS and CDR2 YFSETQ. Trimming pared 3 bases from V and 1 base from J, leaving 14 bases between.

This chain uses TRBV7-9 with TRBJ2-7; 8 bases align to TRBD2. The CDR3 runs 13 residues. CDR1 and CDR2 (germline): SEHNR, FQNEAQ (reference sequence). V was pared by 4 bases and J by 5 bases, with 4 bases of the junction left unmatched. The CDR3 DNA reads TGTGCCAGCAGCTCCGGGACTAGAGACGAGCAGTACTTC. Its protein is CASSSGTRDEQYF.

In this sample, this clone turned up once. The chain links TRBV6-5 to TRBJ2-2; no reliable D call. Germline lookup yields CDR1 MNHEY and CDR2 SVGAGI. Trimming left V 4 bases short and J 6 bases short, with 6 bases between. CDR3 length equals 12 residues. This CDR3 reads CASSLNPGELFF. DNA for the CDR3: TGTGCCAGCAGTTTAAACCCCGGGGAGCTGTTTTTT.

This sequence joins TRBV4-2 and TRBJ1-2; TRBD1 is a possible D gene (6 bases). The CDR3 totals 15 residues. Trimming left V 3 bases short and J 0 bases short, with 11 bases between. The germline V gene has CDR1 LGHNA and CDR2 YNFKEQ. In DNA, the CDR3 is TGTGCCAGCAGCCAGGACAGTCAAGCTAACTATGGCTACACCTTC. This translates into CASSQDSQANYGYTF.

The V and J genes are TRBV11-2 and TRBJ1-2, with D unresolved. The CDR3 consists of 13 residues. Germline V CDR1 and CDR2: SGHAT, FQNNGV. Trimming took 1 base from V and 2 from J, leaving 5 bases between them. CDR3 DNA sequence: TGTGCCAGCAGCTTAGCCCAGAACTATGGCTACACCTTC. The encoded protein is CASSLAQNYGYTF.

The J gene is TRBJ2-5, the V gene TRBV27; 15 positions match TRBD2. The germline V gene encodes CDR1 MNHEY and CDR2 SMNVEV (reference sequence). CDR3 length equals 19 residues. The J segment lost 2 bases and the V segment lost 1 base, leaving 8 bases of the junction unmatched. The CDR3 here is CASSLYPSGLAGGQETQYF. CDR3 sequence (DNA): TGTGCCAGCAGTTTATATCCCTCGGGACTAGCGGGAGGACAAGAGACCCAGTACTTC.

This chain connects TRBV7-2 to TRBJ2-3; D might be TRBD1 or TRBD2, each matching 5 bases. Deletions cut 1 base from V and 5 bases from J, with 10 bases between. Germline lookup yields CDR1 SGHTA and CDR2 FQGNSA. This CDR3 has 14 residues. CDR3 amino acids: CASSLGGAGDTQYF. The CDR3 nucleotides read TGTGCCAGCAGCTTAGGAGGGGCGGGAGATACGCAGTATTTT.

V gene TRBV28 combines with J gene TRBJ2-3; D is unresolved. V was shortened by 3 bases and J by 1 base, with 8 bases between the two germline ends. The CDR3 has 14 amino acids. CDR1 and CDR2 from the germline V gene are MDHEN and SYDVKM. The CDR3 here is CASSFGGGTDTQYF. The DNA for the CDR3 is TGTGCCAGCAGTTTCGGTGGTGGCACAGATACGCAGTATTTT.

The gene calls are TRBV30 and TRBJ2-3; D call uncertain. The CDR3 has 13 residues. Between the trimmed V and J ends, which lost 5 bases and 0 bases, there was a span of 9 bases. CDR1 GTSNPN and CDR2 SVGIG come from the germline V gene (reference sequence). CDR3 loop: CAWGVFSTDTQYF. The DNA for the CDR3 is TGTGCCTGGGGGGTCTTTAGCACAGATACGCAGTATTTT.